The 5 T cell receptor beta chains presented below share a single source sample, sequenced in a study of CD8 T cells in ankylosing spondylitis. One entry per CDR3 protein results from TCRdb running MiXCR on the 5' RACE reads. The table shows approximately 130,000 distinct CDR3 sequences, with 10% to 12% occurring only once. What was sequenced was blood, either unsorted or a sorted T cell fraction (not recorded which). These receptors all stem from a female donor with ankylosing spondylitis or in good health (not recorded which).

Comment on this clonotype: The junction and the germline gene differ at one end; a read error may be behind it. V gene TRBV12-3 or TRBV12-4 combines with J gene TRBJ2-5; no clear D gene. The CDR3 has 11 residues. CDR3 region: CACSTQDTQYF. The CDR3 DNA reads TGTGCCTGCAGTACTCAAGACACCCAGTACTTC.

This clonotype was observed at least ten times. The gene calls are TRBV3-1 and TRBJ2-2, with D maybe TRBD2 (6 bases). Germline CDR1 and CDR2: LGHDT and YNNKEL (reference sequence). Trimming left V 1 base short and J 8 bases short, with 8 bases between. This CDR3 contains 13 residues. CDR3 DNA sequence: TGTGCCAGCAGCCAAGGGCTAGCGGGGGAGCTGTTTTTT. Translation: CASSQGLAGELFF.

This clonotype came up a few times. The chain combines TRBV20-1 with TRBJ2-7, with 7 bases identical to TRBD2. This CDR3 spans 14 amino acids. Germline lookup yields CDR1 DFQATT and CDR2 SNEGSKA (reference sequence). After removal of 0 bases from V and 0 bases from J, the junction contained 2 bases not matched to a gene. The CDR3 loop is CSAREPSGSYEQYF. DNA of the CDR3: TGCAGTGCTAGAGAGCCTAGCGGCTCCTACGAGCAGTACTTC.

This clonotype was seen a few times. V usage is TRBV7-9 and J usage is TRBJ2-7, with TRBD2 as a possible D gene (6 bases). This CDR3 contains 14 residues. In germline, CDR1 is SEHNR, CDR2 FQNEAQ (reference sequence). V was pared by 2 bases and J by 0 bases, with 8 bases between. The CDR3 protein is CASSLWEVSYEQYF. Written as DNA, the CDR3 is TGTGCCAGCAGCTTATGGGAGGTCTCCTACGAGCAGTACTTC.

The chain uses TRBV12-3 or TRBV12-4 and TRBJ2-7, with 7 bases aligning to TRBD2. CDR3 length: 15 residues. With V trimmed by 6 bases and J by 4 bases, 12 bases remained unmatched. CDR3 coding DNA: TGTGCCAGCAGCCTACGGGCGGGAGTCGTTTACGAGCAGTACTTC. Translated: CASSLRAGVVYEQYF.